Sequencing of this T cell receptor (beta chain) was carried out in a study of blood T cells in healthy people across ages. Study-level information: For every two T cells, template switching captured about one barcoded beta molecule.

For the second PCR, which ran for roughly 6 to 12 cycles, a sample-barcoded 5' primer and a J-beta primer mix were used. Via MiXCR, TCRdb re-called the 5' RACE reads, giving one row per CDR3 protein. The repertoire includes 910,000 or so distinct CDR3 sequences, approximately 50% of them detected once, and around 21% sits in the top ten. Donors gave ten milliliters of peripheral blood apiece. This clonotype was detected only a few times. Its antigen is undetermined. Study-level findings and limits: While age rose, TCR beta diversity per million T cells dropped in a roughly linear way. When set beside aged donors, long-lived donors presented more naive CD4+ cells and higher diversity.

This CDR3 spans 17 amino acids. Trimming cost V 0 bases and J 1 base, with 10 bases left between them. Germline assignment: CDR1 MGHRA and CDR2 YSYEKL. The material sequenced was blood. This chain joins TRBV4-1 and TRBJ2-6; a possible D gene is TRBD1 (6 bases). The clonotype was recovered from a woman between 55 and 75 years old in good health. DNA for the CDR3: TGCGCCAGCAGCCAAGAGGTGGGGGCATCTGGGGCCAACGTCCTGACTTTC. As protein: CASSQEVGASGANVLTF.